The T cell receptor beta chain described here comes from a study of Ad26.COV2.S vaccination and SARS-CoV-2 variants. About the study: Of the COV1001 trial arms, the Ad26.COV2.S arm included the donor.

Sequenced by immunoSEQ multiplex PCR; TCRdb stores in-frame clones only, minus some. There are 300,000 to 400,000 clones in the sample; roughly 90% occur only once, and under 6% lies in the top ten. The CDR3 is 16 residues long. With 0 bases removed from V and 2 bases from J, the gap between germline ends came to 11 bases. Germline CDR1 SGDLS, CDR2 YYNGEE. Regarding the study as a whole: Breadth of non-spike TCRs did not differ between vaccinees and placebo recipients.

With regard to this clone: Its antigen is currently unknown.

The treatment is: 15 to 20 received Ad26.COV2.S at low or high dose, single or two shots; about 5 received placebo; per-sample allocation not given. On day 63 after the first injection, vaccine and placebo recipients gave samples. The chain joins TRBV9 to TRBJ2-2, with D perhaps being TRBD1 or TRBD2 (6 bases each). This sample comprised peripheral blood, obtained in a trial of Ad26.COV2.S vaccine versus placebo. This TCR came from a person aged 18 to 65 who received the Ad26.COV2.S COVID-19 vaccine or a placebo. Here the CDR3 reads CASSVDWGANTGELFF. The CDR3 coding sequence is TGTGCCAGCAGCGTAGACTGGGGGGCAAACACCGGGGAGCTGTTTTTT.